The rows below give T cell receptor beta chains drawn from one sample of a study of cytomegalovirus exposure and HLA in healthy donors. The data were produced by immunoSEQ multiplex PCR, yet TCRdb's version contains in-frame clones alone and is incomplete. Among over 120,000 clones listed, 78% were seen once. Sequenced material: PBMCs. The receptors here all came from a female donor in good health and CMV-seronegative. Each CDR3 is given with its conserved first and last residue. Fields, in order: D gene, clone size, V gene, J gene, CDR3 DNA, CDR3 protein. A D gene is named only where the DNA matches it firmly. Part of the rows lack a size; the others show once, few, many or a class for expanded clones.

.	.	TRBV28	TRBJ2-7	TGTGCCAGCAGTACCTTGAGGGAGCAGTACTTC	CASSTLREQYF
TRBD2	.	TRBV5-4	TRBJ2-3	TGTGCCAGCAGCCACCAGACTAGCGGGGATACGCAGTATTTT	CASSHQTSGDTQYF
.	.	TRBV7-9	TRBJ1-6	TGTGCCAGCAGCTTAGACAGGAATTCACCCCTCCACTTT	CASSLDRNSPLHF
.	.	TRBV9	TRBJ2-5	TGTGCCAGCAGCGTAGGAGGGCGGGGTGAGACCCAGTACTTC	CASSVGGRGETQYF
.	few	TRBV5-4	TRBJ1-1	TGTGCCAGCAGCTTACAGGGAACTGAAGCTTTCTTT	CASSLQGTEAFF
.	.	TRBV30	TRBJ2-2	TGTGCCTGGAGCCCCTTCCCGAGCACCGGGGAGCTGTTTTTT	CAWSPFPSTGELFF
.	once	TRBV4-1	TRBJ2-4	TGCGCCAGCAGCCAAGCAGAAGGGGGGGGGCGTTTGGTTCCCAAAAACATTCAGTACTTC	CASSQAEGGGRLVPKNIQYF
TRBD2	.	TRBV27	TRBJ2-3	TGTGCCAGCAGTTTAATCAACCTGTCGGGGGGGCCCACAGATACGCAGTATTTT	CASSLINLSGGPTDTQYF
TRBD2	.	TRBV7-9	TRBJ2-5	TGTGCCAGCAGCTTAGTTGCGGGAGGGCCCCAAGAGACCCAGTACTTC	CASSLVAGGPQETQYF
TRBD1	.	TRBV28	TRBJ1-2	TGTGCCAGCAGTCCGCGGACAGGGGGTTTTTCTAACTATGGCTACACCTTC	CASSPRTGGFSNYGYTF
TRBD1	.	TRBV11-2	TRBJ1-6	TGTGCCAGCAAAGACAGGGGGCGAAGTAATTCACCCCTCCACTTT	CASKDRGRSNSPLHF
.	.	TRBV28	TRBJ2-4	TGTGCCAGCAGTTTAGCCGGGTCCAAAAACATTCAGTACTTC	CASSLAGSKNIQYF
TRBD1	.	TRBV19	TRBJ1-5	TGTGCCAGTAGTATAGTAAGAGGGGGCCAAGGGAATCAGCCCCAGCATTTT	CASSIVRGGQGNQPQHF
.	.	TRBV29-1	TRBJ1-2	TGCAGCGTTGAAGCCGGGGGAAACTATGGCTACACCTTC	CSVEAGGNYGYTF
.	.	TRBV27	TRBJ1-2	TGTGCCAGCAGTTCTTCAGGCCGTCCTGGCTATGGCTACACCTTC	CASSSSGRPGYGYTF
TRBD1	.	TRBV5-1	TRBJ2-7	TGCGCCAGCAGCCCGGCGAGGACAGGGGATTTCTACGAGCAGTACTTC	CASSPARTGDFYEQYF
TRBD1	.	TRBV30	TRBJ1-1	TGTGCCTGGAGTGGGGGACAGGGAATTGGTGCTTTCTTT	CAWSGGQGIGAFF
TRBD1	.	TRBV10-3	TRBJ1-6	TGTGCCATCAGTAAAACAGGGGGTGATTCACCCCTCCACTTT	CAISKTGGDSPLHF
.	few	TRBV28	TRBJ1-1	TGTGCCAGCAAAGCCTCTGAAGCTTTCTTT	CASKASEAFF
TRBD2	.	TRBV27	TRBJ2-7	TGTGCCAGCAGCCTTACCTCTAGCGGGGCGAGCTCCTACGAGCAGTACTTC	CASSLTSSGASSYEQYF
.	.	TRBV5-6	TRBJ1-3	TGTGCCAGCAGCCAGACAGGTATCGGAAACACCATATATTTT	CASSQTGIGNTIYF
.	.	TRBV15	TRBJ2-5	TGTGCCACCAGCAGAGCGCAGGGCACAACCGGGACCCAGTACTTC	CATSRAQGTTGTQYF
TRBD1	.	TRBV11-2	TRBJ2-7	TGTGCCAGCAGCCCCCGACAGGGGACCTACGAGCAGTACTTC	CASSPRQGTYEQYF
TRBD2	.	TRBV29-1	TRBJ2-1	TGCAGCTGTACAGGACTAGCGGGAGTTTCAGGTGAGCAGTTCTTC	CSCTGLAGVSGEQFF
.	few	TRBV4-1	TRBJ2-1	TGCGCCAGCAGCCACGGGGAACTTCTTGAGCAGTTCTTC	CASSHGELLEQFF
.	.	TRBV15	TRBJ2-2	TGTGCCACCAGCAGAGATCTTGGGAGGAGCACCGGGGAGCTGTTTTTT	CATSRDLGRSTGELFF
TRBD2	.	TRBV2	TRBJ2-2	TGTGCCAGCAGTAAACTAGCGGGAAGCACCGGGGAGCTGTTTTTT	CASSKLAGSTGELFF
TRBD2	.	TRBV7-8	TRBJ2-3	TGTGCCAGCAGCCTGCTTCGACTAGCGGGCATAGATACGCAGTATTTT	CASSLLRLAGIDTQYF
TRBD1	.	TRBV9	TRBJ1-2	TGTGCCAGCAGCCCCCGGACAGGGAACTATGGCTACACCTTC	CASSPRTGNYGYTF
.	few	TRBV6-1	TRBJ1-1	TGTGCCAGCAGCCCAGTTGGGCACACTGAAGCTTTCTTT	CASSPVGHTEAFF
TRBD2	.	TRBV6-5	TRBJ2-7	TGTGCCAGCAGTTACTCTCTAGCGGGAGATATGAGGCAGTACTTC	CASSYSLAGDMRQYF
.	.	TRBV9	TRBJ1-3	TGTGCCAGCGGCGTCCGCCAGTATAGCAACTCTGGAAACACCATATATTTT	CASGVRQYSNSGNTIYF
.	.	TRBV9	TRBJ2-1	TGTGCCAGCAGCGTAGGGGCCTCGCATGAGCAGTTCTTC	CASSVGASHEQFF
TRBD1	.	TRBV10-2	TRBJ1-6	TGCGCCAGCAGAGAGGGGGCCCATAATTCACCCCTCCACTTT	CASREGAHNSPLHF
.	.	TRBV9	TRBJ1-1	TGTGCCAGCAGCGTAACAGGGATGAACACTGAAGCTTTCTTT	CASSVTGMNTEAFF
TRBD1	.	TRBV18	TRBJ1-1	TGTGCCAGCTCTCCAAAGGGGGCTGGGACTGAAGCTTTCTTT	CASSPKGAGTEAFF
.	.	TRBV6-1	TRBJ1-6	TGTGCCAGCAGTGAAGCCGGGGGTGTCTCACCCCTCCACTTT	CASSEAGGVSPLHF
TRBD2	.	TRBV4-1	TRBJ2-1	TGCGCCAGCAGCCAGCGGGAGAACTCCTACAATGAGCAGTTCTTC	CASSQRENSYNEQFF
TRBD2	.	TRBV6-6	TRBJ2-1	TGTGCCAGCAGCCGCCTTGGAGCGGGAGGATTCAATGAGCAGTTCTTC	CASSRLGAGGFNEQFF
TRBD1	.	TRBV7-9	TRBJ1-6	TGTGCCAGCAGCTTAAGGACAGGGGGGGGTGGTTCACCCCTCCACTTT	CASSLRTGGGGSPLHF
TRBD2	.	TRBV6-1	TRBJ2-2	TGTGCCAGCACCCCCAGCGGGAGGGCCGGGGAGCTGTTTTTT	CASTPSGRAGELFF
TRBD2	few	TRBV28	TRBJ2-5	TGTGCCAGCACCCTAGGGGTAGTGGGAGGGCCAGGGTCCGAAGAGACCCAGTACTTC	CASTLGVVGGPGSEETQYF
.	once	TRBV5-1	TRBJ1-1	TGCGCCAGCAGCTTGTGGGGGGGAGGAACGACTGAAGCTTTCTTT	CASSLWGGGTTEAFF
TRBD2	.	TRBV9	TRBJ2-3	TGTGCCAGCAGCGGAACCGCCGGGGGGGACCACACAGATACGCAGTATTTT	CASSGTAGGDHTDTQYF
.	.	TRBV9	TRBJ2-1	TGTGCCAGCAGCGTAAGACCCCTAGGTGGGAGAGGACACAATGAGCAGTTCTTC	CASSVRPLGGRGHNEQFF
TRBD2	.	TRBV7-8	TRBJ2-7	TGTGCCAGCAGCCAAGAGCTAGCGGGGTTGTACGAGCAGTACTTC	CASSQELAGLYEQYF
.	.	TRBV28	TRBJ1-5	TGTGCCAGCACCGAACAGGGTTGGGGCAATCAGCCCCAGCATTTT	CASTEQGWGNQPQHF
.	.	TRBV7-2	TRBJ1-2	TGTGCCAGCAGCTTAGCGCCAGGGAAGGGTCGGAAGGGCTACACCTTC	CASSLAPGKGRKGYTF
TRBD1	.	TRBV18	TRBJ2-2	TGTGCCAGCTCACCCTCCTGGACAGGGGGGACCGGGGAGCTGTTTTTT	CASSPSWTGGTGELFF
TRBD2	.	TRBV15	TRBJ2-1	TGTGCCACCAGCAGAGATTTCGGGACTAGCGGGTATGAGCAGTTCTTC	CATSRDFGTSGYEQFF
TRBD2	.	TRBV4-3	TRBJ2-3	TGCGCCAGCAGCCAAGTTGGGGAGGGACCCCGCACAGATACGCAGTATTTT	CASSQVGEGPRTDTQYF